A single sample is the source of the 4 T cell receptor beta chains below, sequenced in a study of T cells in Graves' hyperthyroidism and ophthalmopathy. TCR beta CDR3 region amplification was performed from RNA transcripts. A first-round RT-PCR of the TCR CDR3 used the HTBI primer set. TCRdb passed the multiplex PCR reads through MiXCR, listing each CDR3 protein once. Found here are around 690,000 distinct CDR3 sequences, under 25% of them singletons; the top ten hold under 35%. Input material: blood. These receptors originate from a man aged 25 to 40 with Graves' ophthalmopathy.

In its sample, this clonotype was seen many times. This chain links TRBV3-1 with TRBJ1-2, with 7 bases aligning to TRBD1. Trimming removed 3 bases from V and 8 bases from J; junction bases left unmatched: 9. CDR1 is LGHDT and CDR2 is YNNKEL in the germline V gene (reference sequence). The CDR3 extends over 14 amino acids. CDR3 nucleotide sequence: TGTGCCAGCAGCCACCACGACAGGGAAGGAGGCTACACCTTC. Translated: CASSHHDREGGYTF.

With regard to this clonotype: It may be a read error: a sequence one base away is much more abundant. The V call is TRBV7-9, the J call TRBJ2-7; TRBD2 agrees at 8 bases. The CDR3 is 13 residues long. The germline gives CDR1 SEHNR, CDR2 FQNEAQ (reference sequence). CDR3 in amino acids: CASSGGRSYGQYF. CDR3 nucleotides: TGTGCCAGCAGCGGCGGGAGGAGCTACGGGCAGTACTTC.

This clonotype was seen more than once but under ten times. The CDR3 sequence is CASRGRDRALQPQHF. DNA for the CDR3: TGTGCCAGCAGGGGACGGGACAGGGCTTTGCAGCCCCAGCATTTT. The chain couples TRBV7-8 to TRBJ1-5; 9 bases line up with TRBD1. This CDR3 has 15 amino acids. J lost 7 bases, V lost 6 bases, and 10 bases had no gene match. CDR1 SGHVS and CDR2 FQNEAQ come from the germline V gene.

The J gene is TRBJ1-1, the V gene TRBV6-1; tentative D call: TRBD1 (5 bases). V was trimmed by 2 bases and J by 0 bases, leaving 10 bases between them. Germline V gene sequence: CDR1 MNHNS, CDR2 SASEGT. The CDR3 spans 15 residues. CDR3 nucleotides: TGTGCCAGCAGTGAATCGTCAGGGATGAACACTGAAGCTTTCTTT. This encodes CASSESSGMNTEAFF.